This is a list of T cell receptor beta chains from one sample in a study of cytomegalovirus exposure and HLA in healthy donors. Profiling relied on immunoSEQ multiplex PCR, and the TCRdb table lists in-frame clones only, not all of them. This sample has under 200,000 clones; roughly 85% occur once, and the top ten carry around 4.8%. The sequencing input was PBMCs. The receptors originated from a woman in her 30s in good health and CMV-seropositive. Each CDR3 is given with its conserved first and last residue. Fields, in order: D gene, V gene, J gene, clone size, CDR3 protein, CDR3 DNA. The D gene is left open where the match is weak. Some rows mark clone size as missing; the rest say once, few, many or name a class of expanded clone.

>TRBD1|TRBV7-2|TRBJ2-7|-
CASRGQGAVEQYF
TGTGCCAGCAGAGGACAGGGGGCAGTCGAGCAGTACTTC
>-|TRBV19|TRBJ2-7|-
CASSLQKTVSSYEQYF
TGTGCCAGTAGTCTGCAAAAGACTGTCAGCTCCTACGAGCAGTACTTC
>TRBD2|TRBV6-6|TRBJ2-2|-
CASSPPGRGGTGELFF
TGTGCCAGCAGTCCCCCCGGGCGGGGGGGGACCGGGGAGCTGTTTTTT
>-|TRBV9|TRBJ1-6|-
CASREDYNSPLHF
TGTGCCAGCCGAGAAGATTATAATTCACCCCTCCACTTT
>TRBD1|TRBV12-5|TRBJ1-1|-
CASGQGQSNTEAFF
TGTGCTAGTGGTCAGGGACAGTCAAACACTGAAGCTTTCTTT
>TRBD1|TRBV6-1|TRBJ2-5|-
CASLPDRVQETQYF
TGTGCCAGCCTTCCGGACAGGGTCCAAGAGACCCAGTACTTC
>TRBD1|TRBV19|TRBJ2-7|-
CASTRGPLPSYEQYF
TGTGCCAGTACTAGGGGGCCATTACCGTCCTACGAGCAGTACTTC
>TRBD1|TRBV2|TRBJ1-3|-
CASSLTGGTGNTIYF
TGTGCCAGCAGTTTGACAGGGGGCACTGGAAACACCATATATTTT
>TRBD1|TRBV5-1|TRBJ1-6|-
CASSPGGQDNNSPLHF
TGCGCCAGCAGCCCAGGGGGACAGGACAATAATTCACCCCTCCACTTT
>-|TRBV4-1|TRBJ2-7|-
CASSQDSYEQYF
TGCGCCAGCAGCCAAGATAGCTACGAGCAGTACTTC
>-|TRBV19|TRBJ1-5|-
CASSISGTQHF
TGTGCCAGTAGTATCTCCGGGACCCAGCATTTT
>-|TRBV10-2|TRBJ2-5|few
CASSRGMETQYF
TGCGCCAGCAGTCGAGGGATGGAGACCCAGTACTTC
>-|TRBV5-1|TRBJ1-1|-
CASSPQGTKGDTEAFF
TGCGCCAGCAGCCCCCAGGGCACCAAAGGGGACACTGAAGCTTTCTTT
>TRBD1|TRBV19|TRBJ2-7|-
CASSIRDRRYEQYF
TGTGCCAGTAGTATCCGGGACAGGAGATACGAGCAGTACTTC
>-|TRBV4-1|TRBJ2-1|-
CASSQDPDSYNEQFF
TGCGCCAGCAGCCAAGACCCAGATTCGTACAATGAGCAGTTCTTC
>-|TRBV7-9|TRBJ2-3|-
CASSSLHSFSTDTQYF
TGTGCCAGCAGCTCCTTACATAGCTTTAGCACAGATACGCAGTATTTT
>-|TRBV6-5|TRBJ1-1|-
CASSYSRAMNTEAFF
TGTGCCAGCAGTTACTCTCGAGCAATGAACACTGAAGCTTTCTTT